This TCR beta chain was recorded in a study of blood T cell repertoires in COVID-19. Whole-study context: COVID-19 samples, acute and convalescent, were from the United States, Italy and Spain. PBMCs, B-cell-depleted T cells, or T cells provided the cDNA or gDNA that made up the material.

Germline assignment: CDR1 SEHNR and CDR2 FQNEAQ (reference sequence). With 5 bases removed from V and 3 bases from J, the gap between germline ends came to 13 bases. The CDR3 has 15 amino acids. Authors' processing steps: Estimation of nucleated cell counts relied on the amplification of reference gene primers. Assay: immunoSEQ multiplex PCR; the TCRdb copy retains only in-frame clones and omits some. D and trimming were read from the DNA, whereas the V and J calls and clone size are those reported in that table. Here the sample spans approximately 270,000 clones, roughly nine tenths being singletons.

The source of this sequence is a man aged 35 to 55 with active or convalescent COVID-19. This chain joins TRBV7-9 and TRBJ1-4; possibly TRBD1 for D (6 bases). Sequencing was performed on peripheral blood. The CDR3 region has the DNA TGTGCCAGCAGCCAGCGCGACAGGTCTAATGAAAAACTGTTTTTT. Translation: CASSQRDRSNEKLFF.